This entry describes one TCR beta chain. These data originate in a study of blood T cell repertoires in COVID-19. Overall study: Acute and convalescent COVID-19 samples came from the United States, Italy and Spain. In each case, the material was cDNA or gDNA derived from T cells, B-cell-depleted T cells, or PBMCs.

Authors' analysis steps: Reference gene primer amplification gave nucleated cell count estimates. The repertoire was sequenced with immunoSEQ multiplex PCR; TCRdb's copy has only in-frame clones and lacks some. The D gene and trimming were derived from the DNA, and the V and J assignments and clone size from that table. Of over 300,000 clones listed, around 82% are singletons. The CDR3 contains 10 residues. The V and J ends lost 4 bases and 6 bases respectively, with 6 bases between them. CDR1 is SQVTM and CDR2 is ANQGSEA in the germline V gene. The specimen sequenced was peripheral blood. The gene calls are TRBV29-1 and TRBJ1-1; possibly TRBD1 for D (5 bases). This TCR was recovered from a woman in her forties or fifties with acute or convalescent COVID-19. DNA for the CDR3: TGCAGCGTTGCCAGGGCTGAAGCTTTCTTT. This gives the protein CSVARAEAFF.